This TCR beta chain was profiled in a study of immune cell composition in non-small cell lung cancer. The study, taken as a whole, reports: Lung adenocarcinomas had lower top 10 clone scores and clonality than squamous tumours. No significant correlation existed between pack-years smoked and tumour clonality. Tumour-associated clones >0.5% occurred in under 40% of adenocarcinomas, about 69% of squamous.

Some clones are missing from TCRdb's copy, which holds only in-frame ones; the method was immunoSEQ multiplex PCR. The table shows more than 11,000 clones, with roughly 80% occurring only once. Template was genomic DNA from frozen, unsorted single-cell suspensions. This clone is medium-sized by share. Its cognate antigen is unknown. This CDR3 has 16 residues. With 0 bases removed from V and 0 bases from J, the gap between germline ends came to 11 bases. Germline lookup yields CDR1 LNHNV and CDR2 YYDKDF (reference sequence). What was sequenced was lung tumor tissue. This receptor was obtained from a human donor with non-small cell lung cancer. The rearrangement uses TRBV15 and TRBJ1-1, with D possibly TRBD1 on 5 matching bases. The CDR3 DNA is TGTGCCACCAGCAGAGATCGGCAGGGTATGAACACTGAAGCTTTCTTT. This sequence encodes CATSRDRQGMNTEAFF.